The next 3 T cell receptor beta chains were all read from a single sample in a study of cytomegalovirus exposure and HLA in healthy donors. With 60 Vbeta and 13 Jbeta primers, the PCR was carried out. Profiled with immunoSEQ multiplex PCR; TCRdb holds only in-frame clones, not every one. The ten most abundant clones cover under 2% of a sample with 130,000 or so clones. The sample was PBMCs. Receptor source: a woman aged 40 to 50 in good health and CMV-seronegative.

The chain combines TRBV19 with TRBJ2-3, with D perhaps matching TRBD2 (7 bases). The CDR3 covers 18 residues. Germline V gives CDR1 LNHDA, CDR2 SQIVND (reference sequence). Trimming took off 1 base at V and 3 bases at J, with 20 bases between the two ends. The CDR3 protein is CASSIGGGGAVGTDTQYF. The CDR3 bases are TGTGCCAGTAGTATAGGGGGAGGGGGGGCGGTTGGGACAGATACGCAGTATTTT.

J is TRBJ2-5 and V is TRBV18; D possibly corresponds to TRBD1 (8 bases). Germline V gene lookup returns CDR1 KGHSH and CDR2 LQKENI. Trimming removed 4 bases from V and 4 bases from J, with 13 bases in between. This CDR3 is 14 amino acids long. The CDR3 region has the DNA TGTGCCAGCTCACTCAACAGGGGGGGAGAGACCCAGTACTTC. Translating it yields CASSLNRGGETQYF.

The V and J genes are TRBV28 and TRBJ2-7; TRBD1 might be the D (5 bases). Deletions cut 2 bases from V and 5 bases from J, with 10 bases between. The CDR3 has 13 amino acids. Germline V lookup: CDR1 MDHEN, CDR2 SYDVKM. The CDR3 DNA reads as TGTGCCAGCAGTTTACCAGGGATGGACGAGCAGTACGTC. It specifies CASSLPGMDEQYV.